A selection of T cell receptor beta chains follows, all from one sample in a study of T cell responses to AZD1222 COVID-19 vaccine. Sequencing was performed with immunoSEQ multiplex PCR; in TCRdb, only in-frame clones are kept and a portion is missing. The sample includes 120,000 to 150,000 clones, about nine tenths of them seen just once. This material consisted of peripheral blood, taken 28 days after the second AZD1222 dose. The receptors were sampled from an adult who received the AZD1222 COVID-19 vaccine. Each CDR3 is given without its conserved first and last residue.

V	J	CDR3
TRBV6-2/TRBV6-3	TRBJ2-3	ASSPIGTDTQY
TRBV6-1	TRBJ1-5	ASSESQGASNQPQH
TRBV6-5	TRBJ1-5	ASRPPTIYQPQH
TRBV6-1	TRBJ2-3	ASSEGLAGGTTDTQY
TRBV7-9	TRBJ2-5	ASTSTETQY
TRBV6-6	TRBJ2-7	ASSYSLGSTYEQY
TRBV6-1	TRBJ1-1	ASSESRVGGNTEAF
TRBV6-2/TRBV6-3	TRBJ2-7	ASSYSSRGSEAYEQY
TRBV18	TRBJ1-4	ASSPGENEKLF
TRBV4-3	TRBJ2-7	ASSQDNRDEQY
TRBV5-1	TRBJ2-7	ASSLGGGTGNGAVEQY
TRBV28	TRBJ1-2	ASGAAWGYT
TRBV10-3	TRBJ1-2	AISRDPGQGFDGYT
TRBV12-5	TRBJ2-7	ASGLPPGQGYEQY
TRBV6-2/TRBV6-3	TRBJ2-2	ASSYSGLAGPTGELF
TRBV24-1	TRBJ2-1	ATSDSWLSEQF
TRBV7-3	TRBJ2-7	ASSPRDRGLKY
TRBV5-1	TRBJ2-7	ASSHGTSGSYEQY
TRBV11-2	TRBJ2-3	ASSLDRGTDTQY
TRBV4-3	TRBJ1-2	ASSQDWGEDYGYT
TRBV6-5	TRBJ2-7	ASSYGQTGFYEQY
TRBV20-1	TRBJ1-2	SASEGYGYT
TRBV28	TRBJ1-6	ASSSGPTGYDFRSPLH
TRBV5-4	TRBJ1-1	ASSSPGTGGHTEAF
TRBV18	TRBJ2-7	ASSPSGQSGQY
TRBV6-5	TRBJ1-5	ASSLVRAAITPQH
TRBV19	TRBJ1-4	ASSIDVTGLANEKLF
TRBV15	TRBJ1-4	ATSRGWRATNEKLF
TRBV6-2/TRBV6-3	TRBJ1-3	ASSPVTGNTIY
TRBV5-5	TRBJ2-2	ASSIRMLQGANTGELF
TRBV7-2	TRBJ2-7	ASSLDFNPPYEQY
TRBV30	TRBJ1-5	AWSVREGQPQH
TRBV18	TRBJ1-1	ASLPGNQNTEAF
TRBV7-2	TRBJ1-3	ASSFGQGRGGSTIY
TRBV21-1	TRBJ2-1	ASSPQGHRHEQF
TRBV7-2	TRBJ2-7	ASSGQVSGEQY
TRBV27	TRBJ1-5	ASSPQGFGQPQH
TRBV4-3	TRBJ2-2	ASSQERGELF
TRBV5-1	TRBJ2-7	ASSLRTSGTRREQY
TRBV5-8	TRBJ2-4	ASHGGSRGRNIQY
TRBV5-1	TRBJ1-1	ASSFAGGNTEAF
TRBV5-1	TRBJ2-7	ASSFYRDSYEQY
TRBV9	TRBJ2-1	ASSVDIGPGSEQF
TRBV6-1	TRBJ1-5	ASSEDRGGQPQH
TRBV5-4	TRBJ2-5	ASSLTGVRETQY
TRBV6-2/TRBV6-3	TRBJ1-6	ASSHDSSGSTLH
TRBV29-1	TRBJ2-5	SVEWEDRDTEETQY
TRBV6-1	TRBJ1-6	ASSEDFMNNSPLH
TRBV19	TRBJ1-2	ASSEYRKANYGYT